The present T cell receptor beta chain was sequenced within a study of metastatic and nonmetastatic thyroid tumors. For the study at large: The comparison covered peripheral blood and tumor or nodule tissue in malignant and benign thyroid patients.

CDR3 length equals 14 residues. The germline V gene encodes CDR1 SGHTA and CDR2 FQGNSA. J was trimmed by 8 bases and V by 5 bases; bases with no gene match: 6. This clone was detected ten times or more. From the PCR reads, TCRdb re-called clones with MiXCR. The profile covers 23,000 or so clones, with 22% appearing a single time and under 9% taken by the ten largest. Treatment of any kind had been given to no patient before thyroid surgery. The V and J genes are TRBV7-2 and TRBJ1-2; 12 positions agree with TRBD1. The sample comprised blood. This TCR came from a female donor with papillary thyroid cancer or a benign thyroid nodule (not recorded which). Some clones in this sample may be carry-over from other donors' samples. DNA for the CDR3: TGTGCCAGCAGCCCAGTAGGGACAGGGGGCGGCTACACCTTC. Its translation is CASSPVGTGGGYTF.